This entry lists 19 T cell receptor beta chains sequenced from one sample in a study of monozygotic twins with inflammatory bowel disease. Following a re-call of the 5' RACE reads, TCRdb has one entry per CDR3 protein and lacks DNA. Its table lists over 350,000 distinct CDR3 sequences. Material for sequencing was blood. The receptors come from a human donor with ulcerative colitis or Crohn's disease, or a healthy co-twin of an affected twin (not recorded which).

CDR3: CASSLARNRQETQYF. The rearrangement uses TRBV11-2 and TRBJ2-5. The CDR3 has 15 residues. Germline-derived CDR1 and CDR2 are SGHAT and FQNNGV. Supplemented by reference TRBV11-2 and TRBJ2-5, the full variable domain reads EAGVAQSPRYKIIEKRQSVAFWCNPISGHATLYWYQQILGQGPKLLIQFQNNGVVDDSQLPKDRFSAERLKGVDSTLKIQPAKLEDSAVYLCASSLARNRQETQYFGPGTRLLVL.

The rearrangement joins TRBV12-3 or TRBV12-4 to TRBJ1-4; TCRdb's D call, TRBD1, is unchecked because there is no DNA. This CDR3 is built from 13 residues. CDR3 loop: CASSWGTNEKLFF.

The chain couples TRBV5-4 to TRBJ2-7; TCRdb lists TRBD2, though no DNA is available to test this call. Germline V CDR1 and CDR2: SGHNT, YYREEE (reference sequence). The CDR3 totals 17 residues. CDR3 loop: CASSLAELAGVTYEQYF. The entire variable domain, with the rest obtained from reference TRBV5-4 and TRBJ2-7, is as follows: ETGVTQSPTHLIKTRGQQVTLRCSSQSGHNTVSWYQQALGQGPQFIFQYYREEENGRGNFPPRFSGLQFPNYSSELNVNALELDDSALYLCASSLAELAGVTYEQYFGPGTRLTVT.

V and J are TRBV5-1 and TRBJ1-2; TCRdb names TRBD1, which stays unverified in the absence of DNA. The V gene's germline CDR1 is SGHRS and CDR2 YFSETQ. This CDR3 is 16 amino acids long. The CDR3 loop reads CASSPSLGGRAGGYTF.

The chain links TRBV19 to TRBJ2-7; the D gene TCRdb calls, TRBD1, cannot be checked with no DNA. CDR3 size: 13 residues. Germline V gene data show CDR1 as LNHDA and CDR2 as SQIVND (reference sequence). CDR3 sequence reads: CASSIRDRSVQYF.

The chain couples TRBV7-9 to TRBJ1-5; no DNA is available, so the TRBD1 call from TCRdb remains unchecked. The CDR3 extends over 15 amino acids. Germline V gene lookup returns CDR1 SEHNR and CDR2 FQNEAQ (reference sequence). CDR3 sequence reads: CASSRYGGSNQPQHF. The complete variable domain, with remaining parts taken from reference TRBV7-9 and TRBJ1-5, reads DTGVSQNPRHKITKRGQNVTFRCDPISEHNRLYWYRQTLGQGPEFLTYFQNEAQLEKSRLLSDRFSAERPKGSFSTLEIQRTEQGDSAMYLCASSRYGGSNQPQHFGDGTRLSIL.

The genes are TRBV3-1 and TRBJ1-2. Germline V gene lookup returns CDR1 LGHDT and CDR2 YNNKEL (reference sequence). The CDR3 consists of 11 residues. This CDR3 reads CASSQERGYTF.

The chain combines TRBV11-2 with TRBJ1-6. CDR1 is SGHAT and CDR2 is FQNNGV in the germline V gene. The CDR3 covers 15 residues. The CDR3 reads CASSLVLGMNSPLHF.

The rearrangement links TRBV6-5 to TRBJ2-5. CDR1 and CDR2 from the germline V gene are MNHEY and SVGAGI. CDR3 length equals 16 residues. The CDR3 here is CASSYSGSRIQETQYF.

The rearrangement joins TRBV12-3 or TRBV12-4 to TRBJ2-1; TCRdb calls TRBD1, which cannot be checked without DNA. The length of the CDR3 is 19 residues. The CDR3 sequence: CASRVYGSRGGPTYNEQFF.

The chain employs TRBV14 and TRBJ1-2. The germline CDR1 and CDR2 sequences are SGHDN and FVKESK. CDR3 length: 14 amino acids. The CDR3 sequence: CASSLSRQNYGYTF.

The CDR3 region is CASSSHVGGAYNEQFF. The chain combines TRBV28 with TRBJ2-1. The CDR3 runs to 16 residues. CDR1 and CDR2 from the germline V gene are MDHEN and SYDVKM.

The CDR3 spells CASRRNAGEQFF. The V and J genes are TRBV7-9 and TRBJ2-1. The length of the CDR3 is 12 residues. Per germline, CDR1 SEHNR and CDR2 FQNEAQ (reference sequence).

The V and J genes are TRBV7-3 and TRBJ2-1; TCRdb indicates TRBD1, and absent DNA this call remains unverified. Germline CDR1 SGHTA, CDR2 FQGTGA. The CDR3 loop spans 15 amino acids. The chain's CDR3 is CASRSGTGSYNEQFF. Based on the CDR3 plus reference TRBV7-3 and TRBJ2-1, the full variable domain is GAGVSQTPSNKVTEKGKYVELRCDPISGHTALYWYRQSLGQGPEFLIYFQGTGAADDSGLPNDRFFAVRPEGSVSTLKIQRTERGDSAVYLCASRSGTGSYNEQFFGPGTRLTVL.

V usage is TRBV20-1 and J usage is TRBJ2-1; TCRdb returns TRBD2, unconfirmable since there is no DNA. The CDR3 has 12 amino acids. CDR1 DFQATT and CDR2 SNEGSKA come from the germline V gene (reference sequence). The CDR3 loop reads CSARVGSNEQFF.

The chain combines TRBV7-8 with TRBJ2-7; TCRdb gives TRBD1 as the D gene, but with no DNA this cannot be confirmed. This CDR3 contains 15 residues. The V gene's germline CDR1 is SGHVS and CDR2 FQNEAQ. The CDR3 spells CASSPQVAGSYEQYF. The full variable domain, completed using reference TRBV7-8 and TRBJ2-7, is GAGVSQSPRYKVAKRGQDVALRCDPISGHVSLFWYQQALGQGPEFLTYFQNEAQLDKSGLPSDRFFAERPEGSVSTLKIQRTQQEDSAVYLCASSPQVAGSYEQYFGPGTRLTVT.

The rearrangement links TRBV7-9 to TRBJ2-7; TCRdb selects TRBD2, and the lack of DNA leaves this call unchecked. The CDR3 contains 14 residues. Germline V gene data show CDR1 as SEHNR and CDR2 as FQNEAQ (reference sequence). The CDR3 sequence is CASSLAGAPYEQYF.

The chain carries TRBV24-1 and TRBJ2-1. Per germline, CDR1 KGHDR and CDR2 SFDVKD. This CDR3 is built from 12 residues. The CDR3 sequence is CATSDLWNEQFF.

The chain recombines TRBV19 with TRBJ2-7. CDR1 and CDR2 from the germline V gene are LNHDA and SQIVND (reference sequence). The CDR3 extends over 14 amino acids. The CDR3 region is CASSQQQKPYEQYF.